This TCR beta chain emerged from a study of blood T cell repertoires in COVID-19. Study-wide context: Acute-phase and convalescent COVID-19 samples originated in the United States, Italy and Spain. PBMCs, B-cell-depleted T cells, or T cells provided the cDNA or gDNA that made up the material.

Authors' data handling: Cell counts per sample came from amplifying reference gene primers. This table comes from immunoSEQ multiplex PCR, and its TCRdb copy is limited to in-frame clones, with some not included. Clonal size and the V and J genes are those of that table, whereas D and trimming came from the DNA. The table records 310,000 or so clones, approximately 87% of them present only once. This clone was counted only a few times. The CDR3 sequence is 14 residues long. Trimming took off 5 bases at V and 1 base at J, with 12 bases between the two ends. CDR1 and CDR2 from the germline V gene are MGHDK and SYGVNS.

The clonotype comes from a woman in her forties or fifties with active or convalescent COVID-19. This chain joins TRBV25-1 and TRBJ2-7, with D possibly being TRBD2 (5 bases). The material sequenced was peripheral blood. The CDR3 nucleotides are TGTGCCAGCAGTTCCGGGATAGATTCCTACGAGCAGTACTTC. It encodes CASSSGIDSYEQYF.